The 13 T cell receptor beta chains below were found in one sample sequenced in a study of identical twins. TCRdb re-called the 5' RACE reads with MiXCR, one entry per CDR3 protein. The sample has 700,000 or so distinct CDR3 sequences; under 9% are singletons. Separately, the same data were catalogued under a study of yellow fever vaccine responses in identical twins.

The sequenced material came from PBMCs. The receptors originated from a woman aged 18-29 years in good health.

Ten or more counts support this clonotype. The chain employs TRBV29-1 and TRBJ2-5; 8 bases are a match to TRBD1. Per germline, CDR1 SQVTM and CDR2 ANQGSEA. This CDR3 spans 13 amino acids. V lost 5 bases and J lost 3; bases outside the gene matches: 5. The CDR3 DNA reads as TGCAGCGTTTCCTGGACAGGGAAAGAGACCCAGTACTTC. It codes for CSVSWTGKETQYF.

This clonotype was seen a few times. This sequence joins TRBV18 and TRBJ2-1; 8 nucleotides line up with TRBD1. J lost 7 bases, V lost 3 bases, and 11 bases had no gene match. Germline V gene lookup returns CDR1 KGHSH and CDR2 LQKENI. This CDR3 spans 16 amino acids. This CDR3 reads CASSPNLRQGSNEQFF. The CDR3 DNA sequence: TGTGCCAGCTCACCCAATCTAAGACAGGGGTCGAATGAGCAGTTCTTC.

This rearrangement joins TRBV12-3 or TRBV12-4 to TRBJ2-3, with TRBD1 as a possible D gene (5 bases). Trimming pared 1 base from V and 8 bases from J, leaving 16 bases between. This CDR3 comprises 15 residues. The CDR3: CASSLEGLSFSTQYF. As DNA, the CDR3 is TGTGCCAGCAGTTTAGAGGGGCTGTCGTTCAGTACGCAGTATTTT.

A few counts support this clonotype. This chain uses TRBV7-9 with TRBJ2-7, with 12 bases that match TRBD2. The CDR3 runs to 16 residues. V dropped 0 bases and J dropped 4; count of bases not matched to a gene: 4. CDR1 SEHNR and CDR2 FQNEAQ come from the germline V gene (reference sequence). CDR3 protein: CASSLAGLAGRYEQYF. The DNA of the CDR3 is TGTGCCAGCAGCTTAGCGGGACTAGCGGGCCGTTACGAGCAGTACTTC.

This clonotype was seen many times. The chain recombines TRBV11-2 with TRBJ2-3; no firm D call. The CDR3 extends over 11 amino acids. Germline V CDR1 and CDR2: SGHAT, FQNNGV. The ends were cut back, 5 bases at V and 3 bases at J, with 3 bases in the middle. CDR3 loop: CASSMTDTQYF. CDR3 nucleotides: TGTGCCAGCAGCATGACAGATACGCAGTATTTT. The full variable domain, in which reference TRBV11-2 and TRBJ2-3 provide the parts outside the CDR3, is EAGVAQSPRYKIIEKRQSVAFWCNPISGHATLYWYQQILGQGPKLLIQFQNNGVVDDSQLPKDRFSAERLKGVDSTLKIQPAKLEDSAVYLCASSMTDTQYFGPGTRLTVL.

This clonotype has ten or more counts. V is TRBV3-1 and J is TRBJ2-2; TRBD1 agrees at 8 bases. This CDR3 has 16 amino acids. V lost 4 bases and J lost 4; bases outside the gene matches: 8. CDR1 LGHDT and CDR2 YNNKEL come from the germline V gene (reference sequence). In nucleotides, the CDR3 is TGTGCCAGCAGCCTTTGGGACAGGTACGGCACCGGGGAGCTGTTTTTT. Protein: CASSLWDRYGTGELFF. The complete variable domain, with remaining parts taken from reference TRBV3-1 and TRBJ2-2, reads DTAVSQTPKYLVTQMGNDKSIKCEQNLGHDTMYWYKQDSKKFLKIMFSYNNKELIINETVPNRFSPKSPDKAHLNLHINSLELGDSAVYFCASSLWDRYGTGELFFGEGSRLTVL.

The V and J genes are TRBV27 and TRBJ2-7; 12 bases are shared with TRBD2. With V trimmed by 6 bases and J by 4 bases, 7 bases remained unmatched. From germline, CDR1 is MNHEY and CDR2 SMNVEV (reference sequence). This CDR3 has 15 amino acids. The CDR3 DNA is TGTGCCAGCAGGGGGCTAGCGGGAGGGCAATACGAGCAGTACTTC. Translating it yields CASRGLAGGQYEQYF.

The chain joins TRBV20-1 to TRBJ2-7; a possible D gene is TRBD2 (5 bases). Trimming removed 6 bases at V and 6 bases at J, with 24 bases between. CDR1 is DFQATT, CDR2 SNEGSKA, per germline (reference sequence). CDR3 length equals 15 residues. CDR3 region: CSAARPGPSSSEQYF. DNA for the CDR3: TGCAGTGCGGCTCGCCCTGGACCTAGCTCGTCCGAGCAGTACTTC.

The CDR3, as DNA: TGTGCCAGCAGTTTGGGGCAGTACACTGAAGCTTTCTTT. Protein sequence: CASSLGQYTEAFF. The chain is built from TRBV27 and TRBJ1-1; weak D call: TRBD1 (5 bases). V lost 3 bases and J lost 3, with 8 bases in between. Germline V lookup: CDR1 MNHEY, CDR2 SMNVEV (reference sequence). There are 13 residues in the CDR3.

This clonotype was observed a few times. The chain joins TRBV3-1 to TRBJ2-2, with D maybe TRBD2 (5 bases). Germline V CDR1 and CDR2: LGHDT, YNNKEL (reference sequence). The CDR3 length is 15 residues. V lost 0 bases to trimming and J lost 5 bases, with 10 bases between them. The CDR3 here is CASSQDWERTGELFF. CDR3 coding DNA: TGTGCCAGCAGCCAAGACTGGGAGCGGACCGGGGAGCTGTTTTTT.

The CDR3 loop is CSARSLQGPTYNEQFF. The CDR3 nucleotides read TGCAGTGCTAGGAGCCTACAGGGCCCTACCTACAATGAGCAGTTCTTC. This sequence joins TRBV20-1 and TRBJ2-1; D is possibly TRBD1 (6 bases). Germline V gene data show CDR1 as DFQATT and CDR2 as SNEGSKA (reference sequence). Trimming took off 3 bases at V and 2 bases at J, with 17 bases between the two ends. The CDR3 is 16 amino acids.

This clonotype was counted at least ten times. The CDR3, as DNA: TGCGCCAGCGGCGGGAGAGAGTTCTACGAGCAGTACTTC. Protein product: CASGGREFYEQYF. This rearrangement joins TRBV5-1 to TRBJ2-7; 7 bases align to TRBD2. Germline values: CDR1 SGHRS, CDR2 YFSETQ. J was trimmed by 3 bases and V by 7 bases; bases with no gene match: 7. This CDR3 is 13 amino acids long.

In the case of this clonotype: The germline gene is not matched at one end of the junction; a read error may be the cause. J is TRBJ2-1 and V is TRBV20-1, with TRBD2 matching 12 bases. The CDR3 is made up of 17 amino acids. Germline assignment: CDR1 DFQATT and CDR2 SNEGSKA (reference sequence). CDR3 in DNA: TGCTGTGCTAGAGATTTGGGCCTAGCGGGAGGGCCAAATGAGCAGTTCTTC. Protein sequence: CCARDLGLAGGPNEQFF.